This TCR beta chain was identified during a study of OX40 agonist ivuxolimab in advanced cancers. Whole-study findings and limits: Expanded clones were, on average, more numerous among CD8+ T cells than CD4+.

Collection of blood occurred at baseline, at cycle 4 day 1, and at cycle 7 day 1. TCRdb keeps only in-frame clones here, not all; method: immunoSEQ multiplex PCR. The table shows roughly 16,000 clones, with roughly 77% occurring only once. Worth noting for this clone: As yet, its antigen is unknown.

The CDR3 has 16 residues. Germline CDR1 SGHNT, CDR2 YYREEE (reference sequence). J was trimmed by 6 bases and V by 4 bases; bases with no gene match: 9. The sequence came from an adult with an advanced solid tumor such as melanoma, head and neck, liver or kidney cancer. The sample was CD4+ or CD8+ T cells sorted from blood, taken in a trial of the OX40 agonist ivuxolimab. The J gene is TRBJ2-3, the V gene TRBV5-4, with TRBD2 matching over 12 bases. The DNA of the CDR3 is TGTGCCAGCAGCGACAGGACTAGCGGGGTAGCCGATACGCAGTATTTT. Its protein product is CASSDRTSGVADTQYF.